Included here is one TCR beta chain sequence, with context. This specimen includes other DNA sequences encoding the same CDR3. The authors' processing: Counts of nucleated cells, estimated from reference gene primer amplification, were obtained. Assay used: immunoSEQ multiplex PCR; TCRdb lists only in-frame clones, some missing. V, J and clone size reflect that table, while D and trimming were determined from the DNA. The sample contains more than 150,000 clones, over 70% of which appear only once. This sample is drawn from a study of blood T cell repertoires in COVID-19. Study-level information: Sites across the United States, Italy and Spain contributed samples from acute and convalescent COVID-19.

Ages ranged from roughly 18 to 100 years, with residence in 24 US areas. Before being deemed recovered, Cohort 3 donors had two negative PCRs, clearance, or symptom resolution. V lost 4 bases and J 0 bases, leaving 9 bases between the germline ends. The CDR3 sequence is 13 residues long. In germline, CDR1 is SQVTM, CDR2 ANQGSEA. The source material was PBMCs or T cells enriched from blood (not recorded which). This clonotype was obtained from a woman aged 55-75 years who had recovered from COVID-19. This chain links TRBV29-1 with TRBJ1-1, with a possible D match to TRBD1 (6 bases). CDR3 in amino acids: CSVADRLNTEAFF. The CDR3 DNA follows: TGCAGCGTTGCAGACAGGCTGAACACTGAAGCTTTCTTT.